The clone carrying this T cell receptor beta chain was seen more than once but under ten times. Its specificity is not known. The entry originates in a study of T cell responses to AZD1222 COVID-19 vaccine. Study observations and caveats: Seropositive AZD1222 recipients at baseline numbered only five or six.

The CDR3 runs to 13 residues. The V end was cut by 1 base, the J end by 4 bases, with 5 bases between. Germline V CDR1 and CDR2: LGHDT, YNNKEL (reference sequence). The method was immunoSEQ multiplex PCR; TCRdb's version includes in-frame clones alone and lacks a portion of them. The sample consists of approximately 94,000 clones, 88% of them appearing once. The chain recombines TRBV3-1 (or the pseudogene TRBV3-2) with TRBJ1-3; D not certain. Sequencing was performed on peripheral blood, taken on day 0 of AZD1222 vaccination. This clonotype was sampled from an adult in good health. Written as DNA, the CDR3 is TGTGCCAGCAGCCAAGTTAAGGGAAACACCATATATTTT. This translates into CASSQVKGNTIYF.